The next 13 T cell receptor beta chains were all read from a single sample in a study of graft-versus-host responses after intestinal transplantation. The protocol was immunoSEQ multiplex PCR, while the TCRdb copy is restricted to in-frame clones and leaves out a portion. The repertoire includes about 94,000 clones, around nine tenths of them detected once, and approximately 0.54% sits in the top ten. Which antigens these TCRs recognize remains unknown. Here the sequenced sample was unstimulated CD8+ T cells sorted from spleen or lymph node cells, taken before intestinal transplant. The receptors were sampled from a human donor who received an intestinal transplant.

V and J are TRBV9 and TRBJ2-6; the D gene is possibly TRBD1 (7 bases). The CDR3 is 15 residues long. V was clipped by 4 bases and J by 0 bases, with 8 bases between them. From germline, CDR1 is SGDLS and CDR2 YYNGEE. CDR3 region: CASSQGGSGANVLTF. The CDR3 region has the DNA TGTGCCAGCAGCCAGGGGGGCTCTGGGGCCAACGTCCTGACTTTC.

The genes are TRBV5-4 and TRBJ2-7, with 7 bases aligning to TRBD1. From germline, CDR1 is SGHNT and CDR2 YYREEE (reference sequence). The CDR3 consists of 14 residues. Trimming cost V 3 bases and J 2 bases; bases outside gene matches: 5. The CDR3 coding sequence is TGTGCCAGCAGCTCGGACAGGTCTACCTACGAGCAGTACTTC. This codes for CASSSDRSTYEQYF.

This sequence joins TRBV9 and TRBJ2-3; D call uncertain. The ends were cut back, 6 bases at V and 4 bases at J, with 15 bases in the middle. CDR1 SGDLS and CDR2 YYNGEE come from the germline V gene. The CDR3 covers 14 residues. CDR3 in amino acids: CASNPLGPADTQYF. In DNA, the CDR3 is TGTGCCAGCAACCCCCTTGGGCCCGCAGATACGCAGTATTTT.

This clone was picked up one time. The CDR3 loop reads CASSLPSSGEQYF. The DNA for the CDR3 is TGTGCCAGCAGCTTGCCCAGTAGCGGCGAGCAGTACTTC. The chain couples TRBV5-6 to TRBJ2-7; perhaps TRBD2 as D (6 bases). This CDR3 has 13 amino acids. Trimming stripped 1 base from V and 6 bases from J, with 11 bases between. From germline, CDR1 is SGHDT and CDR2 YYEEEE. Together with reference TRBV5-6 and TRBJ2-7, the CDR3 gives the full variable domain: DAGVTQSPTHLIKTRGQQVTLRCSPKSGHDTVSWYQQALGQGPQFIFQYYEEEERQRGNFPDRFSGHQFPNYSSELNVNALLLGDSALYLCASSLPSSGEQYFGPGTRLTVT.

The rearrangement links TRBV5-1 to TRBJ2-7; 8 positions agree with TRBD1. Per the germline V gene, CDR1 is SGHRS and CDR2 is YFSETQ. This CDR3 is 14 amino acids long. V dropped 0 bases and J dropped 5; count of bases not matched to a gene: 4. As DNA, the CDR3 is TGCGCCAGCAGCTTGGGACAGGGGATGGACGAGCAGTACTTC. It translates to CASSLGQGMDEQYF.

The chain employs TRBV4-1 and TRBJ2-1; TRBD2 aligns across 8 bases. This CDR3 spans 17 amino acids. Germline CDR1 and CDR2: MGHRA and YSYEKL. The ends lost 0 bases at V and 4 bases at J; junction bases unmatched: 8. This CDR3 is CASSQDRPGGPYNEQFF. The DNA of the CDR3 is TGCGCCAGCAGCCAAGATAGACCGGGGGGGCCTTACAATGAGCAGTTCTTC.

The chain is built from TRBV9 and TRBJ2-2; TRBD1 agrees at 9 bases. The CDR3 length is 15 residues. Trimming removed 3 bases from V and 7 bases from J; junction bases left unmatched: 7. Germline CDR1 and CDR2: SGDLS and YYNGEE. CDR3: CASSEGGTGIGELFF. CDR3 DNA: TGTGCCAGCAGCGAGGGGGGGACAGGGATCGGGGAGCTGTTTTTT.

The chain carries TRBV7-6 and TRBJ1-1; TRBD1 matches at 7 bases. The junction had 12 bases not matched to a gene; V was cut back by 1 base and J by 7 bases. Looked up from germline, CDR1 is SGHVS and CDR2 is FNYEAQ. The CDR3 length is 16 residues. CDR3 nucleotide sequence: TGTGCCAGCAGCTTAGTGGGGACAGACATCGGGGATGAAGCTTTCTTT. This gives the protein CASSLVGTDIGDEAFF.

On this clone itself: The sample carries other DNA sequences with the same CDR3. This rearrangement joins TRBV6-5 to TRBJ2-2; 7 nucleotides line up with TRBD1. J was trimmed by 7 bases and V by 1 base; bases with no gene match: 6. The CDR3 extends over 15 amino acids. The germline V gene has CDR1 MNHEY and CDR2 SVGAGI. CDR3 in amino acids: CASSYLRGPVGELFF. The DNA for the CDR3 is TGTGCCAGCAGTTACTTGAGGGGGCCTGTCGGGGAGCTGTTTTTT.

The rearrangement links TRBV14 to TRBJ2-7, with TRBD2 identical over 10 bases. This CDR3 is 14 amino acids long. V lost 5 bases and J lost 0; bases outside the gene matches: 1. Germline assignment: CDR1 SGHDN and CDR2 FVKESK. The CDR3 DNA reads as TGTGCCAGCAGCTGGACTAGCGGCTCCTACGAGCAGTACTTC. It codes for CASSWTSGSYEQYF.

This clone was observed a single time. The chain employs TRBV27 and TRBJ2-1; TRBD2 aligns across 9 bases. The trim removed 5 bases at V and 2 bases at J, leaving 7 bases unmatched. The CDR3 spans 16 residues. CDR1 and CDR2 from the germline V gene are MNHEY and SMNVEV (reference sequence). CDR3 loop: CASSPPTSGPYNEQFF. Here the CDR3 DNA reads TGTGCCAGCAGTCCTCCGACTAGCGGCCCCTACAATGAGCAGTTCTTC.

The V call is TRBV5-6, the J call TRBJ2-7; 7 nucleotides align to TRBD2. The CDR3 sequence is 15 residues long. Losses at the gene ends were 0 bases for V and 4 bases for J; bases not matched to a gene: 7. The V gene's germline CDR1 is SGHDT and CDR2 YYEEEE. CDR3 DNA: TGTGCCAGCAGCTTGGCCGCCAGGCGGGAGTACGAGCAGTACTTC. Translation: CASSLAARREYEQYF. The full variable domain, its missing parts supplied by reference TRBV5-6 and TRBJ2-7, is DAGVTQSPTHLIKTRGQQVTLRCSPKSGHDTVSWYQQALGQGPQFIFQYYEEEERQRGNFPDRFSGHQFPNYSSELNVNALLLGDSALYLCASSLAARREYEQYFGPGTRLTVT.

This clone occurred once. The genes are TRBV7-9 and TRBJ1-2; D is unclear. CDR3 length: 14 residues. Germline lookup yields CDR1 SEHNR and CDR2 FQNEAQ (reference sequence). The ends were cut back, 5 bases at V and 8 bases at J, with 18 bases in the middle. The CDR3 DNA reads TGTGCCAGCAGCCTCATCCTCCAGGATTTAGGCTACACCTTC. It is translated as CASSLILQDLGYTF.